The rows below give T cell receptor beta chains drawn from one sample of a study of T-cell memory formation after mild COVID-19. TCRdb ran MiXCR on the 5' RACE reads and lists one entry per CDR3 protein. The sample records 530,000 or so distinct CDR3 sequences, roughly 17% being singletons. Sequencing used PBMCs or a T cell subset sorted from them (not recorded which). The receptor set was obtained from an adult woman who had mild COVID-19 (a few samples of this study predate the infection). Cell type and time point are not known. Both conserved end residues are part of each CDR3. Fields, in order: clone size, D gene, J gene, V gene, CDR3 DNA, CDR3 protein. D genes are given only for firm matches. Only some rows state a clone size, as once, few, many or a class for expanded clones.

few	-	TRBJ2-1	TRBV14	TGTGCCAGCAGCCCTTGGAGGACCTCCTACAATGAGCAGTTCTTC	CASSPWRTSYNEQFF
-	TRBD2	TRBJ2-7	TRBV5-1	TGCGCCAGCAGCCCTGCGGGAGGAGGGATCTCCTACGAGCAGTACTTC	CASSPAGGGISYEQYF
-	TRBD1	TRBJ1-2	TRBV24-1	TGTGCCACCTTCCAGGGGGAGTATGGCTACACCTTC	CATFQGEYGYTF
-	TRBD2	TRBJ2-1	TRBV7-9	TGTGCCAGCAGCCCTCGACTAGCGGGAGTAGTGGAGCAGTTCTTC	CASSPRLAGVVEQFF
few	-	TRBJ2-7	TRBV29-1	TGCAGCGTTGAAGAAGGGGGGGGATACGAGCAGTACTTC	CSVEEGGGYEQYF
-	-	TRBJ1-5	TRBV30	TGTGCCTGGACTGCAGGGGTAAATCAGCCCCAGCATTTT	CAWTAGVNQPQHF
-	-	TRBJ2-2	TRBV12-3/TRBV12-4	TGTGCCAGCAAGGCGACCAGGGCCGGGGAGCTGTTTTTT	CASKATRAGELFF
few	TRBD1	TRBJ2-4	TRBV20-1	TGCAGTGCTAGAGATATTAGGACAGGGACAACAGGGATTCAGTACTTC	CSARDIRTGTTGIQYF
-	-	TRBJ1-1	TRBV20-1	TGCAGTGCTAGAGTTAAGGGGCTGAACACTGAAGCTTTCTTT	CSARVKGLNTEAFF
-	TRBD1	TRBJ1-5	TRBV6-6	TGTGCCAGCAGTTCCCTGGACAGGGGCCTTCAGCCCCAGCATTTT	CASSSLDRGLQPQHF
few	TRBD2	TRBJ2-7	TRBV7-3	TGTGCCAGCAGCTTAACGGCGGGAGCCTACGAGCAGTACTTC	CASSLTAGAYEQYF
few	-	TRBJ2-7	TRBV28	TGTGCCAGCAGTCGCTTGGAAACCCTCGGCTACGAGCAGTACTTC	CASSRLETLGYEQYF
-	-	TRBJ1-2	TRBV27	TGTGCCAGCAGTTTTATGTCAGGGTCGGATGGCTACACCTTC	CASSFMSGSDGYTF
few	-	TRBJ1-1	TRBV2	TGTGCCAGCAGTGTAGCTGAAGCTTTCTTT	CASSVAEAFF
few	-	TRBJ2-7	TRBV20-1	TGCAGTGCTCAGGACTTAAGCTCCTACGAGCAGTACTTC	CSAQDLSSYEQYF
few	TRBD2	TRBJ2-3	TRBV5-1	TGCGCCAGCAGCGCTACTAGCGGGCAAGCAGATACGCAGTATTTT	CASSATSGQADTQYF
-	TRBD2	TRBJ2-1	TRBV9	TGTGCCAGCAGCTCCGGACTAGCGGGACCCGTATATGAGCAGTTCTTC	CASSSGLAGPVYEQFF
many	-	TRBJ2-3	TRBV4-3	TGCGCCAGCAGCCTGGGCCGGGAGGATACGCAGTATTTT	CASSLGREDTQYF
few	-	TRBJ1-1	TRBV20-1	TGCAGTGCGCCCTGGAGGGGACCTGAAGCTTTCTTT	CSAPWRGPEAFF
few	-	TRBJ2-7	TRBV6-5	TGTGCCAGCCAAGGAACAGGGCGGTACCACGAGCAGTACTTC	CASQGTGRYHEQYF
-	TRBD1	TRBJ1-2	TRBV12-3/TRBV12-4	TGTGCCAGCAGTTCAGGGGGTGAGGGATATGGCTACACCTTC	CASSSGGEGYGYTF
-	TRBD1	TRBJ1-1	TRBV3-1	TGTGCCAGCAGCCCGGGACAGGGAAGGGTCCGGGGAGCTTTCTTT	CASSPGQGRVRGAFF
-	-	TRBJ2-5	TRBV24-1	TGTGCCACCGTTACCATTGAGGGAAAAGAGACCCAGTACTTC	CATVTIEGKETQYF
-	TRBD1	TRBJ1-5	TRBV20-1	TGCAGTGCTAGAAGGGGGACAGGGTCCAATCAGCCCCAGCATTTT	CSARRGTGSNQPQHF
few	-	TRBJ1-2	TRBV7-9	TGTGCCAGCAGCTTAGTGCGGTCCAGCTATGGCTACACCTTC	CASSLVRSSYGYTF
few	-	TRBJ2-5	TRBV6-2/TRBV6-3	TGTGCCAGCAGTCCTGGGGGTCTGGAGACCCAGTACTTC	CASSPGGLETQYF
few	-	TRBJ2-3	TRBV4-1	TGCGCCAGCAGCGACGGACCCTACACAGATACGCAGTATTTT	CASSDGPYTDTQYF
many	-	TRBJ1-5	TRBV15	TGTGCCACCAGCACCTACCCCGGGACTTCCATCGGGGCATATAGCAATCAGCCCCAGCATTTT	CATSTYPGTSIGAYSNQPQHF
few	-	TRBJ2-7	TRBV12-3/TRBV12-4	TGTGCCAGCAGCATTACAAACTCTAGCGGGCAGGGGGGGAAGTCCTACGAGCAGTACTTC	CASSITNSSGQGGKSYEQYF
once	TRBD1	TRBJ2-6	TRBV2	TGTGCCAGCAGTGTCCCAAGGGGGCCCTACTCCTCTGGGGCCAACGTCCTGACTTTC	CASSVPRGPYSSGANVLTF
-	TRBD2	TRBJ2-5	TRBV11-3	TGTGCCAGCAGCTCTCATGGACTAGCGGGGGGGCAGGAGACCCAGTACTTC	CASSSHGLAGGQETQYF
few	-	TRBJ1-2	TRBV5-6	TGTGCCAGCAGCTTGGGCGTTTCCTATGGCTACACCTTC	CASSLGVSYGYTF
few	TRBD1	TRBJ2-7	TRBV7-3	TGTGCCAGCAGGGGGAGGACAGGGGGAGCCTACGAGCAGTACTTC	CASRGRTGGAYEQYF
-	-	TRBJ1-5	TRBV7-9	TGTGCCAGCAGCCCGGGACATCAGCCCCAGCATTTT	CASSPGHQPQHF
few	-	TRBJ2-7	TRBV3-1	TGTGCCAGCAGCCAAGGAATCCACGAGCAGTACTTC	CASSQGIHEQYF
-	TRBD1	TRBJ1-1	TRBV4-2	TGTGCCAGCAGCCACCAATCGACAGGGGACACTGAAGCTTTCTTT	CASSHQSTGDTEAFF
-	-	TRBJ1-2	TRBV27	TGTGCCAGCAGCCAGACAGCCCGTAACTATGGCTACACCTTC	CASSQTARNYGYTF
few	-	TRBJ1-6	TRBV27	TGTGCCAGCAGCCCGAGAGGGGAGGTTAATTCACCCCTCCACTTT	CASSPRGEVNSPLHF